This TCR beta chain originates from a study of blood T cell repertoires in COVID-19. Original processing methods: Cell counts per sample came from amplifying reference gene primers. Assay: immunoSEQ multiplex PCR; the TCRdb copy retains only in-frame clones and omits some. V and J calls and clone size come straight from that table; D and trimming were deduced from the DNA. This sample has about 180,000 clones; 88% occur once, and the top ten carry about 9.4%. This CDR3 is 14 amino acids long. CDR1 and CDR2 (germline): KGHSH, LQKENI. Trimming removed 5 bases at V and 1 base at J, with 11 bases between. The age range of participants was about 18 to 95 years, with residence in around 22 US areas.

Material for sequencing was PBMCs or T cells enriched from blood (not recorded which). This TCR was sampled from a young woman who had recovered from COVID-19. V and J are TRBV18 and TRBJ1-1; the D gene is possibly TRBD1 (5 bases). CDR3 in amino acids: CASSSTVPNTEAFF. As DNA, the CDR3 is TGTGCCAGCTCATCGACAGTACCGAACACTGAAGCTTTCTTT.